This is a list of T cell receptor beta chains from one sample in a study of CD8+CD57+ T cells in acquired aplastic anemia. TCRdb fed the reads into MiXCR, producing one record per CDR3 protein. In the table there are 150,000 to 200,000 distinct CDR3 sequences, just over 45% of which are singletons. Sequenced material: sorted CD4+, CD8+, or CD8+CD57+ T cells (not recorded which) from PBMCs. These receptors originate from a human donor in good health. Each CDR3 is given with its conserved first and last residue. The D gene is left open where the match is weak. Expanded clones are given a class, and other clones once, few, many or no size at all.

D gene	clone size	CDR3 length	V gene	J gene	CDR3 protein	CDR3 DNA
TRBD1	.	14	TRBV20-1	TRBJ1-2	CSARDTTGGSGYTF	TGCAGTGCTAGAGATACGACAGGGGGCAGTGGCTACACCTTC
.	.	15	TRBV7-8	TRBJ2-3	CASSLTTAGTDTQYF	TGTGCCAGCAGCTTAACCACGGCTGGCACAGATACGCAGTATTTT
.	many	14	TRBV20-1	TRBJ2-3	CSAPGQPRTDTQYF	TGCAGTGCCCCAGGACAGCCCCGTACAGATACGCAGTATTTT
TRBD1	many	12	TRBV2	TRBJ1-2	CASREDRASYTF	TGTGCCAGCAGAGAGGACAGGGCTAGCTACACCTTC
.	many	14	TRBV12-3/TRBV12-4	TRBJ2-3	CASNTLVGADTQYF	TGTGCCAGCAACACCCTAGTGGGCGCAGATACGCAGTATTTT
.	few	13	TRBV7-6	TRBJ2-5	CASSSRYQETQYF	TGTGCCAGCAGCTCTAGGTACCAAGAGACCCAGTACTTC
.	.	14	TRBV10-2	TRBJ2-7	CASSVPGGDYEQYF	TGCGCCAGCAGTGTTCCCGGGGGTGATTACGAGCAGTACTTC
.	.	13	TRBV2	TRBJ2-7	CASSASSTYEQYF	TGTGCCAGCAGTGCTTCCAGCACCTACGAGCAGTACTTC
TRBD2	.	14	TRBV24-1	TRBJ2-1	CATLRTSRYNEQFF	TGTGCCACTCTAAGGACTAGCCGGTACAATGAGCAGTTCTTC
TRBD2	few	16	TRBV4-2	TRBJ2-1	CASSQDSLAGGPGQFF	TGTGCCAGCAGCCAAGATTCGCTAGCGGGAGGGCCTGGGCAGTTCTTC
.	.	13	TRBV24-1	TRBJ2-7	CATSDLAGYEQYF	TGTGCCACCAGTGATTTGGCGGGGTACGAGCAGTACTTC
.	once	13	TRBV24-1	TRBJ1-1	CATSDFLSDEAFF	TGTGCCACCAGTGATTTTTTATCAGATGAAGCTTTCTTT
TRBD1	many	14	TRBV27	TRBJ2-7	CASRDRGGPYEQYF	TGTGCCAGCAGGGACAGGGGGGGACCCTACGAGCAGTACTTC
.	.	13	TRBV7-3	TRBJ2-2	CASSLTGEGELFF	TGTGCCAGCAGCTTAACAGGGGAAGGGGAGCTGTTTTTT
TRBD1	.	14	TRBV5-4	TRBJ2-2	CASSLGQGSGELFF	TGTGCCAGCAGCTTGGGACAGGGGTCCGGGGAGCTGTTTTTT
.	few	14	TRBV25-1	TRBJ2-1	CASSETDSYNEQFF	TGTGCCAGCAGTGAGACGGACTCCTACAATGAGCAGTTCTTC
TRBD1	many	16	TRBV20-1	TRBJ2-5	CSARELGTAKQETQYF	TGCAGTGCTAGAGAGCTAGGGACAGCAAAACAAGAGACCCAGTACTTC
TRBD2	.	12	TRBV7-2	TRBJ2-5	CASSKSGLAGDF	TGTGCCAGCAGTAAGAGCGGACTAGCGGGGGACTTC
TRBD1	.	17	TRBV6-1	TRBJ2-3	CASSLIRTGGGSDTQYF	TGTGCCAGCAGCCTCATCCGGACAGGGGGAGGATCAGATACGCAGTATTTT
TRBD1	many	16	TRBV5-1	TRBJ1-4	CASSLPTGQADEKLFF	TGCGCCAGCAGCTTGCCGACGGGACAGGCAGATGAAAAACTGTTTTTT
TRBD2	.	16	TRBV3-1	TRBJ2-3	CASSQDLASGADTQYF	TGTGCCAGCAGCCAAGATTTAGCTAGCGGGGCGGATACGCAGTATTTT
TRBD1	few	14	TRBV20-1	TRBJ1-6	CSARRGQSTSPLHF	TGCAGTGCTAGGAGGGGACAGAGTACTTCACCCCTCCACTTT
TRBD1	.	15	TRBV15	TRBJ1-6	CATSSLEGANSPLHF	TGTGCCACCAGCAGCTTAGAGGGGGCTAATTCACCCCTCCACTTT
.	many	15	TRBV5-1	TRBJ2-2	CASSLPRTNTGELFF	TGCGCCAGCAGCTTGCCCAGAACGAACACCGGGGAGCTGTTTTTT
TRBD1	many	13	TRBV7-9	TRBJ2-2	CASRNRGTGELFF	TGTGCCAGCAGAAACAGGGGTACCGGGGAGCTGTTTTTT
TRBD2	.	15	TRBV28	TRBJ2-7	CASSLFTSGSYERYF	TGTGCCAGCAGTTTATTTACTAGCGGGAGCTACGAGCGGTACTTC
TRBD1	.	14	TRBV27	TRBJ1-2	CASSRDRQSGGYTF	TGTGCCAGCAGCCGGGACAGGCAAAGTGGCGGCTACACCTTC
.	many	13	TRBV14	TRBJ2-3	CASSQVTRGAQYF	TGTGCCAGCAGCCAAGTCACTCGGGGCGCGCAGTATTTT
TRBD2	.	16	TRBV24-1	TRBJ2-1	CASSDSGTRTYNEQFF	TGCGCCTCCAGTGATTCCGGGACTAGGACCTACAATGAGCAGTTCTTC
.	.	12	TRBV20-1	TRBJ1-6	CSSRGADSPLHF	TGCAGCAGCAGGGGTGCGGATTCACCCCTCCACTTT
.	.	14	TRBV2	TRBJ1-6	CASSLTDGGSPLHF	TGTGCCAGCAGTCTCACAGATGGGGGTTCACCCCTCCACTTT
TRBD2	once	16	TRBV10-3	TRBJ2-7	CASSLRLAGATYEQYF	TGTGCCAGCAGTTTGAGACTAGCGGGAGCCACCTACGAGCAGTACTTC